The clone carrying this T cell receptor (beta chain) occurred a few times. Antigen specificity is unknown. These data come from a study of beta chain features in type 1 diabetes. Points from the study as a whole: Here, the possible influence of HLA type (on TCRB rearrangement) remained unresolved.

The isolated RNA, all of it, was reverse transcribed, so expressed TCRB transcripts were what got sequenced. Only in-frame clones appear in the TCRdb table, and some are missing; sequencing was by immunoSEQ multiplex PCR. The table has under 450,000 clones, approximately 13% seen once. The V gene end was trimmed by 6 bases and the J gene end by 0 bases; junction bases not matched to a gene: 13. Germline V gives CDR1 ENHRY, CDR2 SYGVKD. This CDR3 region has 20 residues. The chain recombines TRBV10-3 with TRBJ2-1; 14 bases fit TRBD2. The sequenced sample was naive CD4+ T cells from blood. This sequence was found in a man between 25 and 39 years old in good health. The CDR3 here is CAISGAEGLAGDRSYNEQFF. The CDR3 DNA reads as TGTGCCATCAGCGGAGCAGAGGGACTAGCGGGAGACCGCTCCTACAATGAGCAGTTCTTC.